These T cell receptor beta chains were read from a single sample in a study of cytomegalovirus exposure and HLA in healthy donors. Produced via immunoSEQ multiplex PCR; TCRdb's table is partial and in-frame only. The sample consists of 100,000 to 120,000 clones, roughly 80% of them appearing once. Sequenced: PBMCs. All receptors come from a man aged 30-40 years in good health and CMV-seropositive. CDR3s include the opening cysteine and the closing phenylalanine or tryptophan. The D gene is left open where the match is weak. Clone sizes are given selectively: once, few, many, or a class where the clone is expanded.

D | size | J | V | length | DNA | CDR3
TRBD1 | - | TRBJ1-5 | TRBV2 | 14 | TGTGCCAGCAGTTCCGGGACAGGGGCCCAGCCCCAGCATTTT | CASSSGTGAQPQHF
TRBD2 | - | TRBJ2-3 | TRBV18 | 15 | TGTGCCAGCTCACCACCCGCGGGAGACACAGATACGCAGTATTTT | CASSPPAGDTDTQYF
TRBD1 | - | TRBJ1-5 | TRBV2 | 15 | TGTGCCAGCAACATAAGACAGGGGGACGCCCAGCCCCAGCATTTT | CASNIRQGDAQPQHF
TRBD2 | - | TRBJ2-7 | TRBV12-5 | 21 | TGTGCTAGTGGTTTGTTTTGGATAGGGCTAGCGGGGGGTACTGGGGGGTACGAGCAGTACTTC | CASGLFWIGLAGGTGGYEQYF
- | once | TRBJ1-5 | TRBV30 | 14 | TGTGCCTGGAGTGCAGTAGCCGGCAATCAGCCCCAGCATTTT | CAWSAVAGNQPQHF
- | - | TRBJ2-7 | TRBV5-5 | 16 | TGTGCCAGCAGCACACTGCGGGGGCCCAACTCCTACGAGCAGTACTTC | CASSTLRGPNSYEQYF
- | - | TRBJ1-1 | TRBV11-2 | 14 | TGTGCCAGCAGCTTAGGACACCCGAACACTGAAGCTTTCTTT | CASSLGHPNTEAFF
- | - | TRBJ1-2 | TRBV6-5 | 12 | TGTGCCAGCAGTTACTCGGGCAGGGACTACACCTTC | CASSYSGRDYTF
- | - | TRBJ2-7 | TRBV18 | 13 | TGTGCCAGCTCGCCAGGGAGCTCCTACGAGCAGTACTTC | CASSPGSSYEQYF
- | - | TRBJ2-1 | TRBV18 | 14 | TGTGCCAGCTCACCATTTCAGAAGACAATCGAGCAGTTCTTC | CASSPFQKTIEQFF
- | - | TRBJ2-1 | TRBV5-1 | 16 | TGCGCCAGCAGCCAGGTCGGTAGCGGCCTGGGGAATGAGCAGTTCTTC | CASSQVGSGLGNEQFF
- | - | TRBJ2-7 | TRBV7-9 | 14 | TGTGCCAGCGTCCCACTAGGCTTGAGTGGCGAGCAGTACTTC | CASVPLGLSGEQYF
- | - | TRBJ1-2 | TRBV29-1 | 13 | TGCAGCGTGCCCTGGGGGGGGGATGCTGGCTACACCTTC | CSVPWGGDAGYTF
- | - | TRBJ1-6 | TRBV6-1 | 15 | TGTGCCAGCAGACCGAAGAACAGCTATAATTCACCCCTCCACTTT | CASRPKNSYNSPLHF
TRBD1 | - | TRBJ1-2 | TRBV29-1 | 17 | TGCAGCGTTGAAGGTACCGGGACAGGACTCAATAACTATGGCTACACCTTC | CSVEGTGTGLNNYGYTF